The clone carrying this T cell receptor (beta chain) was counted a single time. Its specificity is unknown. The data derive from a study of T-cell memory formation after mild COVID-19. Study details: Clustering of TCRs was largely donor specific. General study findings and limits: Later expanders leaned CD4+, whereas day 15 to 85 contracting clones were balanced CD4/CD8. Some clones that responded turned up in pre-infection memory, which suggests that cross-reactive memory joined in. Among CD4+ contracting clones, most were CM and EM, and CD8+ ones EMRA.

MiXCR, applied by TCRdb to the 5' RACE reads, yields one record per CDR3 protein. The data contain more than 300,000 distinct CDR3 sequences, more than 13% of them seen just once; the ten biggest clones take up over 20%. CDR3 length: 14 residues. V was cut by 5 bases and J by 3 bases, with 11 bases left in between. The germline V gene has CDR1 SGHTA and CDR2 FQGNSA. The source material was PBMCs or a T cell subset sorted from them (not recorded which). This TCR was recovered from a man aged 18 to 29 who had mild COVID-19 (a few samples of this study predate the infection). Cell type and time point are not known. This rearrangement joins TRBV7-2 to TRBJ1-5; D unresolved. CDR3 amino acids: CASSPQVNNQPQHF. CDR3 coding DNA: TGTGCCAGCAGCCCCCAGGTGAACAATCAGCCCCAGCATTTT. Supplemented by reference TRBV7-2 and TRBJ1-5, the full variable domain reads GAGVSQSPSNKVTEKGKDVELRCDPISGHTALYWYRQSLGQGLEFLIYFQGNSAPDKSGLPSDRFSAERTGGSVSTLTIQRTQQEDSAVYLCASSPQVNNQPQHFGDGTRLSIL.